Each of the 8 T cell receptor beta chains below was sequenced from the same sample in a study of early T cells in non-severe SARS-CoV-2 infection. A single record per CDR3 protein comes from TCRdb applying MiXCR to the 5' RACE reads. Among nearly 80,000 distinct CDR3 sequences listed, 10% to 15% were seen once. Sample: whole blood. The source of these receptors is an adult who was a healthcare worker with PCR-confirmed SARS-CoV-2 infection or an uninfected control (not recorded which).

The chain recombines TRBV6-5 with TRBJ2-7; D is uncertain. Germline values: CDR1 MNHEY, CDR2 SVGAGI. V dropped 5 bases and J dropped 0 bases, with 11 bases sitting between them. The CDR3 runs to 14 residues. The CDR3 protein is CASSTISPSYEQYF. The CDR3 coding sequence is TGTGCCAGCAGTACCATAAGTCCCTCCTACGAGCAGTACTTC.

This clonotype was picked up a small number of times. The DNA for the CDR3 is TGTGCCAGCAGCACCCGAGACAGGTACACAGATACGCAGTATTTT. Its translation: CASSTRDRYTDTQYF. The chain has TRBV9 and TRBJ2-3, with a possible D match to TRBD1 (6 bases). V lost 4 bases, J lost 2 bases, and 14 bases lay in between. The germline V gene has CDR1 SGDLS and CDR2 YYNGEE. The CDR3 sequence is 15 residues long.

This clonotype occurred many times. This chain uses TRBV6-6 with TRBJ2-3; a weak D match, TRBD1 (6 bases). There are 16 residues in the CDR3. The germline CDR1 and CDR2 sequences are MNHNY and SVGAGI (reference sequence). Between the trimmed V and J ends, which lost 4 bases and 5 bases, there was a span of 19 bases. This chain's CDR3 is CASSSGTSRTVDTQYF. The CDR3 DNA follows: TGTGCCAGCAGTTCGGGGACATCCCGAACGGTAGATACGCAGTATTTT.

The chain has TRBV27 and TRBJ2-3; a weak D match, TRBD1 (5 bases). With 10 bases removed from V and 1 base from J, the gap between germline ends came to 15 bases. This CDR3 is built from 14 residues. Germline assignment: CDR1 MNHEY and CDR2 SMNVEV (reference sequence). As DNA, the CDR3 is TGTGCCACCGCAGGGTCACGGGGCACAGATACGCAGTATTTT. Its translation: CATAGSRGTDTQYF.

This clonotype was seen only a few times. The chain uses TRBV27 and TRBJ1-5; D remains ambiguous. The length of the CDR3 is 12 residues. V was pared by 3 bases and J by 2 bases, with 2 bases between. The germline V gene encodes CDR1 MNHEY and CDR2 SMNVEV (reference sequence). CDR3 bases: TGTGCCAGCAGTTTTCGCAATCAGCCCCAGCATTTT. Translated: CASSFRNQPQHF.

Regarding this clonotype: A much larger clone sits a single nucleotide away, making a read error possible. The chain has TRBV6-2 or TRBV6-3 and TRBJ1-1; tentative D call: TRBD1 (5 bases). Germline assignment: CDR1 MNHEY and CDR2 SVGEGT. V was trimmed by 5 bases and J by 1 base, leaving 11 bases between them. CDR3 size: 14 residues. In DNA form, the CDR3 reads TGTGCCAGCAGTGTAACCGACAGGAACACTGAAGCTTTCTTT. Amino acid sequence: CASSVTDRNTEAFF.

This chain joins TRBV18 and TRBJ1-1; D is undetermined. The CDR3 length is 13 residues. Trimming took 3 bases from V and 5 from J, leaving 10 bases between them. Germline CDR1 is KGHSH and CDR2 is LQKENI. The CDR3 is CASSPDGVTEAFF. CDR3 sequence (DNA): TGTGCCAGCTCACCTGACGGTGTTACTGAAGCTTTCTTT.

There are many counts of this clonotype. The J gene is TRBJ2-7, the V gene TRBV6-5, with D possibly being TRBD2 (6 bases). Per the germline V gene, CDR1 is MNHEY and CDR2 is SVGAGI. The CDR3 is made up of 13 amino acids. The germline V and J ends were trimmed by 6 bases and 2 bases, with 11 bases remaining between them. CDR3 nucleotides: TGTGCCAGCAGCAGGGACTCAACCTACGAGCAGTACTTC. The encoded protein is CASSRDSTYEQYF.